Here is one TCR beta chain with its context. Its antigen is unidentified. CDR1 and CDR2 from the germline V gene are SQVTM and ANQGSEA. There are 14 residues in the CDR3. The germline V and J ends were trimmed by 7 bases and 5 bases, with 18 bases remaining between them. This record comes from a study of T cell responses to AZD1222 COVID-19 vaccine. Whole-study results and caveats: Clonal diversity may have been underestimated in mostly white British donors. The study identified only a handful of AZD1222 recipients as seropositive at baseline.

Here immunoSEQ multiplex PCR was the method, and the copy in TCRdb shows in-frame clones only, minus some. Of roughly 180,000 clones detected, under 95% appear once; the ten largest clones hold roughly 1.7%. The clonotype originates from an adult who received the AZD1222 COVID-19 vaccine. The input for sequencing was peripheral blood, taken 28 days after the second AZD1222 dose. The chain has TRBV29-1 and TRBJ1-5; unclear D gene. The CDR3 nucleotides read TGCAGCGCATCAGTCCTTGGGAAGGATCAGCCCCAGCATTTT. This encodes CSASVLGKDQPQHF.